This T cell receptor beta chain was retrieved from a study of OX40 agonist ivuxolimab in advanced cancers. Study conclusions and caveats: Both CD4+ and CD8+ T cell populations in blood had undergone clonal expansion by week 6 at 0.1 to 3.0 mg/kg.

Using immunoSEQ multiplex PCR, the repertoire was profiled, and TCRdb retains in-frame clones only, with some absent. The sample holds around 90,000 clones, 90% to 95% seen once. A word on this clone: What it binds is unknown.

The receptor was derived from an adult with an advanced solid tumor such as melanoma, head and neck, liver or kidney cancer. Sample: CD4+ or CD8+ T cells sorted from blood, taken in a trial of the OX40 agonist ivuxolimab.

The CDR3 nucleotides read TGCGCCAGCAGCATAGGACAGAGCTCCTACAATGAGCAGTTCTTC. Its translation: CASSIGQSSYNEQFF. The chain joins TRBV5-1 to TRBJ2-1; tentative D call: TRBD1 (6 bases). V lost 4 bases and J lost 0, with 11 bases in between. The CDR3 runs to 15 residues. The germline V gene has CDR1 SGHRS and CDR2 YFSETQ.